Listed here is a single T cell receptor beta chain. Its target is not known. Every patient experienced relapse after autologous stem cell transplantation, and brentuximab vedotin exposure varied. The V gene's germline CDR1 is SGDLS and CDR2 YYNGEE. The CDR3 extends over 16 amino acids. With 3 bases clipped from V and 7 bases from J, the junction kept 12 bases outside the gene matches. The method was immunoSEQ multiplex PCR; TCRdb's version includes in-frame clones alone and lacks a portion of them. The sample contains 55,000 to 75,000 clones, 65% to 75% of which appear only once. The sample belongs to a study of PD-1 blockade in classical Hodgkin lymphoma. Study-level findings and limits: Anyone who began nivolumab under 1 year after ASCT was excluded. Causes of the repertoire differences remain undefined, possibly disease activity or prior therapy.

V gene TRBV9 combines with J gene TRBJ2-1; TRBD2 matches at 8 bases. Source: peripheral blood mononuclear cells (PBMCs), taken before the second cycle of nivolumab. The origin of this receptor is a human donor with classical Hodgkin lymphoma. In nucleotides, the CDR3 is TGTGCCAGCAGCGCCGGAGGGGGGACTAGTGCGAATGAGCAGTTCTTC. This translates into CASSAGGGTSANEQFF. The full variable domain, completed using reference TRBV9 and TRBJ2-1, is DSGVTQTPKHLITATGQRVTLRCSPRSGDLSVYWYQQSLDQGLQFLIQYYNGEERAKGNILERFSAQQFPDLHSELNLSSLELGDSALYFCASSAGGGTSANEQFFGPGTRLTVL.